This is a list of T cell receptor beta chains from one sample in a study of T-cell reconstitution after alpha-beta-depleted transplantation in children. TCRdb called the PCR reads again in MiXCR, with one record for every CDR3 protein. The sample includes roughly 570,000 distinct CDR3 sequences, approximately 30% seen only once; the top ten take about a third. Sequencing used PBMCs, obtained before TCRalphabeta/CD19-depleted stem cell transplant. The receptors here all came from a boy under two years old with Wiskott-Aldrich syndrome, due to receive a stem cell transplant. Both conserved end residues are part of each CDR3. Each record gives: D gene, V gene, J gene, clone size, CDR3 DNA, CDR3 protein. The D gene is left open where the match is weak. Clone size appears in some rows only: once, few, many, or a class for an expanded clone.

NA,TRBV5-1,TRBJ1-2,few,TGCGCCAGCAGCTTGGCGGGGGGCGGCGGCTACACCTTC,CASSLAGGGGYTF
TRBD1,TRBV2,TRBJ1-5,NA,TGTGCCAGCAAGGGGAACAGGGGGCAACAGAGACAGCCCCAGCATTTT,CASKGNRGQQRQPQHF
NA,TRBV5-1,TRBJ2-4,NA,TGCGCCAGCAGCCCCCCACTAGATGCCAAAAACATTCAGTACTTC,CASSPPLDAKNIQYF
NA,TRBV20-1,TRBJ2-5,NA,TGCAGTGCTAGAGAGGTCAGCGTGACCCAGTACTTC,CSAREVSVTQYF
TRBD1,TRBV5-1,TRBJ2-7,NA,TGCGCCAGCAGCCGGGGACAGGGGGAGAAGTACTTC,CASSRGQGEKYF
NA,TRBV19,TRBJ2-7,few,TGTGCCAGTAGTACACTATTGGGGGCCAGCCTCTACGAGCAGTACTTC,CASSTLLGASLYEQYF
NA,TRBV20-1,TRBJ2-1,few,TGCAGTGCTAGACCCTTGGGGCCGCATGAGCAGTTCTTC,CSARPLGPHEQFF
NA,TRBV20-1,TRBJ1-1,few,TGCAGTGCTAGAGCCTCATTGTGGAACACTGAAGCTTTCTTT,CSARASLWNTEAFF
TRBD2,TRBV28,TRBJ2-3,NA,TGTGCCAGCTCCGGGACTAGCGTCAAAAGCGGCTCTAGCACAGATACGCAGTATTTT,CASSGTSVKSGSSTDTQYF
NA,TRBV5-5,TRBJ2-7,NA,TGTGCCAGCAGCCCGCCTCCTCGAGTGTCCCGCTACGAGCAGTACTTC,CASSPPPRVSRYEQYF
TRBD2,TRBV5-1,TRBJ2-5,NA,TGCGCCAGCAGCTTGGTAGCGGGAGAGGATAGAGAGACCCAGTACTTC,CASSLVAGEDRETQYF
NA,TRBV9,TRBJ2-5,few,TGTGCCAGCAGCGTAGGATTGAGCAGCGGGACAACCGAAGAGACCCAGTACTTC,CASSVGLSSGTTEETQYF
NA,TRBV4-2,TRBJ2-7,few,TGTGCCAGCAGCCAAGATGCGGCGGGAATAAGCAACGAGCAGTACTTC,CASSQDAAGISNEQYF
NA,TRBV7-3,TRBJ1-6,NA,TGTGCCAGCAGCCATGGGATCGGGGAGTCACCCCTCCACTTT,CASSHGIGESPLHF
TRBD2,TRBV18,TRBJ2-5,few,TGTGCCAGCTCACTGCTCCTAGCGGGAGTCATCAAAGAGACCCAGTACTTC,CASSLLLAGVIKETQYF
TRBD2,TRBV5-1,TRBJ2-1,NA,TGCGCCAGCAGCCCCCGGACTAGTTTAGTTTTCGGTGAGCAGTTCTTC,CASSPRTSLVFGEQFF
NA,TRBV3-1,TRBJ1-5,few,TGTGCCAGCAGCCAAGTCCCCGATCAGCCCCAGCATTTT,CASSQVPDQPQHF
TRBD1,TRBV24-1,TRBJ2-1,NA,TGTGCCACCAGAGACAGGGGGCGGAAAACGCGGGAGGCCGTAAGCTCCTACAATGAGCAGTTCTTC,CATRDRGRKTREAVSSYNEQFF
NA,TRBV7-9,TRBJ2-7,few,TGTGCCAGCGGGAGATCTGAGCAGTACTTC,CASGRSEQYF
NA,TRBV7-9,TRBJ1-2,few,TGTGCCAGCAGCCTACAAGGGGCGGACTATGGCTACACCTTC,CASSLQGADYGYTF
NA,TRBV20-1,TRBJ2-2,NA,TGCAGTGCTAGCACTCCAGCAAACACCGGGGAGCTGTTTTTT,CSASTPANTGELFF
NA,TRBV7-2,TRBJ2-1,NA,TGTGCCAGCAGCTACCAACAGGGATTTGAGCAGTTCTTC,CASSYQQGFEQFF
NA,TRBV7-9,TRBJ2-3,NA,TGTGCCAGCAGCTTAGTTTCGCTCTACACAGATACGCAGTATTTT,CASSLVSLYTDTQYF
NA,TRBV2,TRBJ1-2,NA,TGTGCCAGCAGTGAGTGGGGCGAGGCTTTCTATGGCTACACCTTC,CASSEWGEAFYGYTF
NA,TRBV24-1,TRBJ2-1,NA,TGTGCCACCAGTGATCCCCGGGACAAAGATAGGCAGTTCTTC,CATSDPRDKDRQFF
TRBD1,TRBV5-5,TRBJ2-7,few,TGTGCCAGCAGCTACAAAAGACAGGGGGGACTCGAGCAGTACTTC,CASSYKRQGGLEQYF
TRBD1,TRBV4-1,TRBJ1-1,few,TGCGCCAGCAGCCAAGGGACAGGGGGTTACACTGAAGCTTTCTTT,CASSQGTGGYTEAFF
NA,TRBV7-6,TRBJ2-5,NA,TGTGCCAGCAGCTTAATTGGAGGTTCCCTCGAGACCCAGTACTTC,CASSLIGGSLETQYF
NA,TRBV7-2,TRBJ1-5,few,TGTGCCAGCAGCCCCAAGGGGGACAAGCCCCAGCATTTT,CASSPKGDKPQHF
TRBD2,TRBV5-1,TRBJ2-7,NA,TGCGCCAGCAGCTCATCTAGCGGGAGACCGTACGAGCAGTACTTC,CASSSSSGRPYEQYF
NA,TRBV4-1,TRBJ2-5,NA,TGCGCCAGCAGCCAAGACAGGGGGGGCGCGTTACAAGAGACCCAGTACTTC,CASSQDRGGALQETQYF
NA,TRBV29-1,TRBJ2-7,NA,TGCAGCGTCGGAGGCTCCAACTACGAGCAGTACTTC,CSVGGSNYEQYF
NA,TRBV12-3/TRBV12-4,TRBJ2-3,NA,TGTGCCAGCAGTCCCCGTCCGGGGGCCGCAGATACGCAGTATTTT,CASSPRPGAADTQYF
TRBD2,TRBV18,TRBJ2-2,NA,TGTGCCAGCTCGCCTCTAGCGGGAGCCGCCGGGGAGCTGTTTTTT,CASSPLAGAAGELFF
NA,TRBV19,TRBJ2-4,NA,TGTGCCAGTAGTATATCGGTGGGAGCCGGGAGAGAGATTCAGTACTTC,CASSISVGAGREIQYF
TRBD2,TRBV20-1,TRBJ2-7,NA,TGCAGTGCTAGATTCCTAGCGGGAGTTTCCGAGCAGTACTTC,CSARFLAGVSEQYF
TRBD2,TRBV6-5,TRBJ2-3,few,TGTGCCAGCAGTTATCTCGGGACTAGCGGGATCGGCACAGATACGCAGTATTTT,CASSYLGTSGIGTDTQYF
NA,TRBV19,TRBJ1-4,NA,TGTGCCAGTAGTATCGGCTTCGGCGGATCAACTAATGAAAAACTGTTTTTT,CASSIGFGGSTNEKLFF
NA,TRBV4-1,TRBJ1-5,NA,TGCGCCAGCAGCCAACGAGGCCCAATTAGGAATCAGCCCCAGCATTTT,CASSQRGPIRNQPQHF
NA,TRBV7-9,TRBJ2-3,NA,TGTGCCAGCAGCTTAGGAACAGGGCTAGATACGCAGTATTTT,CASSLGTGLDTQYF
NA,TRBV20-1,TRBJ2-1,NA,TGCAGTGCCACGGACTTAAACAATGAGCAGTTCTTC,CSATDLNNEQFF
NA,TRBV5-1,TRBJ2-3,many,TGCGCCAGCATCAGCGCAGCAGATACGCAGTATTTT,CASISAADTQYF
NA,TRBV20-1,TRBJ1-2,few,TGCAGTGCTAGAGTTAACAGTAATAACTATGGCTACACCTTC,CSARVNSNNYGYTF
TRBD1,TRBV5-1,TRBJ2-1,NA,TGCGCCAGCACCTTACGGGACAGTGGGAACAATGAGCAGTTCTTC,CASTLRDSGNNEQFF
NA,TRBV7-2,TRBJ1-5,NA,TGTGCCAGCAGCTTAGACCCAGGGAGGGTCCAGCCCCAGCATTTT,CASSLDPGRVQPQHF
TRBD2,TRBV27,TRBJ2-5,NA,TGTGCCAGCAGTTTAAGGGGAGGGTACCAAGAGACCCAGTACTTC,CASSLRGGYQETQYF
NA,TRBV9,TRBJ2-3,NA,TGTGCCAGCAGCTTATCCGGGAGTAACACAGATACGCAGTATTTT,CASSLSGSNTDTQYF
NA,TRBV20-1,TRBJ2-7,few,TGCAGTGCTAGAGATTACGCCAGGGAGGTCGACGAGCAGTACTTC,CSARDYAREVDEQYF